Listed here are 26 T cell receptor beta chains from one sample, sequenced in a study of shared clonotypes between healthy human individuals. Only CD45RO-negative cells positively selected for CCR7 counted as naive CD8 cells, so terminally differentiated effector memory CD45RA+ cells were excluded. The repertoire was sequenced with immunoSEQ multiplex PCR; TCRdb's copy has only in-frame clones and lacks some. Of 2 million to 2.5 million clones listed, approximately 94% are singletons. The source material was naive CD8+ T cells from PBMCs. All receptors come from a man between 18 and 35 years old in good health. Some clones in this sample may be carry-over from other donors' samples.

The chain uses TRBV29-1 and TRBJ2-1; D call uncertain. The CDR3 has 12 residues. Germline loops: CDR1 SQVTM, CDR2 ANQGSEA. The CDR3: CSTPSSYNEQFF. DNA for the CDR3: TGCAGTACTCCGAGCTCCTACAATGAGCAGTTCTTC.

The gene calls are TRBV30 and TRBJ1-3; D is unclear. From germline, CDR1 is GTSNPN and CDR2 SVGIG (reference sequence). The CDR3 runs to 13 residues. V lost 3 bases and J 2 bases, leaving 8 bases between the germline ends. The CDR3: CAWRPRPGNTIYF. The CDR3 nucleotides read TGTGCCTGGAGACCTAGGCCTGGAAACACCATATATTTT.

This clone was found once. The CDR3 sequence is CASSSNLRDRVEGYTF. CDR3 DNA: TGTGCCAGCAGCTCAAACCTCCGGGACAGGGTTGAGGGCTACACCTTC. This sequence joins TRBV7-9 and TRBJ1-2, with 9 positions matching TRBD1. Germline-derived CDR1 and CDR2 are SEHNR and FQNEAQ (reference sequence). The CDR3 runs to 16 residues. V shed 4 bases, J shed 8 bases, and the junction held 14 bases outside the gene matches.

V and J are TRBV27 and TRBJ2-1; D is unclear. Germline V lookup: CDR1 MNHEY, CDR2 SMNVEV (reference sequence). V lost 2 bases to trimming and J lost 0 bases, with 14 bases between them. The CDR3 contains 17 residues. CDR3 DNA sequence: TGTGCCAGCAGTTTAGTCCGACCCTCAGCCTCCTACAATGAGCAGTTCTTC. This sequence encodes CASSLVRPSASYNEQFF.

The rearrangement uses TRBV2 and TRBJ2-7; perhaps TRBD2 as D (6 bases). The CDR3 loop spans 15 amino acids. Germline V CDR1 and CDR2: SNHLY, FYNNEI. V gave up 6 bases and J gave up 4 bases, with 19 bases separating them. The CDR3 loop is CASSAEGSRGYEQYF. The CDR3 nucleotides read TGTGCCAGCAGCGCCGAGGGGAGCCGGGGGTACGAGCAGTACTTC.

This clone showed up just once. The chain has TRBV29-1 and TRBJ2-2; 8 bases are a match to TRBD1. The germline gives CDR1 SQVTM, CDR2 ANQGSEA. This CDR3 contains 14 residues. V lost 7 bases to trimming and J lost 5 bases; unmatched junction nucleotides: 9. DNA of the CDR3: TGCAGCGCTGCGGGTAGACAGGGGACCGGGGAGCTGTTTTTT. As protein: CSAAGRQGTGELFF.

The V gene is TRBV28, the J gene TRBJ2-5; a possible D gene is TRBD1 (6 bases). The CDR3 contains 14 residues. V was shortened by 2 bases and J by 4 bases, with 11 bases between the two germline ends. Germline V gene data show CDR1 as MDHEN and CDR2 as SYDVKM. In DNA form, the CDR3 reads TGTGCCAGCAGTTTACTGTGGGGGCGAGAGACCCAGTACTTC. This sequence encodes CASSLLWGRETQYF. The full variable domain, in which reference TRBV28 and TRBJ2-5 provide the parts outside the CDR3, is DVKVTQSSRYLVKRTGEKVFLECVQDMDHENMFWYRQDPGLGLRLIYFSYDVKMKEKGDIPEGYSVSREKKERFSLILESASTNQTSMYLCASSLLWGRETQYFGPGTRLLVL.

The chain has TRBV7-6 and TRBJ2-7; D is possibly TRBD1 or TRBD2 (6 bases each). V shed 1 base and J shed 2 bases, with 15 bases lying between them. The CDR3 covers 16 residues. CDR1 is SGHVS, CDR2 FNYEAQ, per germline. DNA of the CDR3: TGTGCCAGCAGCTTAGTGATCGGGGGCCGACCCTACGAGCAGTACTTC. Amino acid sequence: CASSLVIGGRPYEQYF.

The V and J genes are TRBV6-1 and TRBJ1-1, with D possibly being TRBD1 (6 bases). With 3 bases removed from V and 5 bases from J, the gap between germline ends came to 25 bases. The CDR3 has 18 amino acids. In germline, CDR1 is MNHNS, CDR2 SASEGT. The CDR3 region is CASSDGGQEQAFLTEAFF. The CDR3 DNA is TGTGCCAGCAGTGATGGGGGCCAGGAACAGGCCTTTTTAACTGAAGCTTTCTTT.

CDR3 DNA: TGTGCCAGCGGCCCGGGGGGAATGGGCGGCTACACCTTC. This sequence encodes CASGPGGMGGYTF. The chain carries TRBV27 and TRBJ1-2, with TRBD1 as a possible D gene (5 bases). The CDR3 covers 13 residues. Germline CDR1 is MNHEY and CDR2 is SMNVEV (reference sequence). Trimming removed 8 bases at V and 8 bases at J, with 18 bases between.

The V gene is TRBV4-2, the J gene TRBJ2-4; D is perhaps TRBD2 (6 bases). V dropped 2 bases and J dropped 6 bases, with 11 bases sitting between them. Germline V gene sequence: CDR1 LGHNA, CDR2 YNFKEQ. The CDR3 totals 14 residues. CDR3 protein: CASSQSPGANIQYF. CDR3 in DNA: TGTGCCAGCAGCCAAAGCCCGGGAGCAAACATTCAGTACTTC.

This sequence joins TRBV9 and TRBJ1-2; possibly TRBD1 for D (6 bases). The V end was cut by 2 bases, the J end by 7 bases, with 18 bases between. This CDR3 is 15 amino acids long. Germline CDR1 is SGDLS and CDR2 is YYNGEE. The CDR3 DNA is TGTGCCAGCAGCGTTAGTTTAGTCAGGGGCTCTGGCTACACCTTC. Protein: CASSVSLVRGSGYTF.

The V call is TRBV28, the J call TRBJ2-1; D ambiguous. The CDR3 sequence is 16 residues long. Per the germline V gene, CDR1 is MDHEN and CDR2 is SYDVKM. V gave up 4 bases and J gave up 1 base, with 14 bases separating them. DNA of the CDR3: TGTGCCAGCAGTTCCGACTTGGGAATGTCCTACAATGAGCAGTTCTTC. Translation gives CASSSDLGMSYNEQFF.

The CDR3 spells CSVRGSQSPLGQFF. The CDR3 DNA sequence: TGCAGCGTTCGGGGTTCTCAGTCCCCCCTTGGGCAGTTCTTC. The chain joins TRBV29-1 to TRBJ2-1; D may be TRBD2 (5 bases). Trimming removed 5 bases from V and 12 bases from J, with 23 bases in between. This CDR3 has 14 amino acids. Germline V gives CDR1 SQVTM, CDR2 ANQGSEA.

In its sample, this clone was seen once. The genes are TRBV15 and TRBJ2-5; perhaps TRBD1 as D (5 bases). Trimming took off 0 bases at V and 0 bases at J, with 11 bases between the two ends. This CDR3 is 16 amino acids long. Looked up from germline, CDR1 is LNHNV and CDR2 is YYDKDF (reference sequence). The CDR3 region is CATSRDSTGDQETQYF. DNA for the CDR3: TGTGCCACCAGCAGAGATAGTACAGGCGACCAAGAGACCCAGTACTTC.

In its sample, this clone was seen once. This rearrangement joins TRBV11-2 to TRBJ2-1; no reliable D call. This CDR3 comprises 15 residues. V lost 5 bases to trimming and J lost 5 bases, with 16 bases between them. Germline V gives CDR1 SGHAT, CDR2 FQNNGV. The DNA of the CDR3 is TGTGCCAGCAGCCCCCAAACGAGGACGGACAATGAGCAGTTCTTC. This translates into CASSPQTRTDNEQFF.

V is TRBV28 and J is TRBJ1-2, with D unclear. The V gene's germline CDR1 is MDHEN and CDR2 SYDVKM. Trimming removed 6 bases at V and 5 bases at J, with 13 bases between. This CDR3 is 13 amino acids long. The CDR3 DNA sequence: TGTGCCAGCAGAGAGTATGGGGAGTATGGCTACACCTTC. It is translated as CASREYGEYGYTF.

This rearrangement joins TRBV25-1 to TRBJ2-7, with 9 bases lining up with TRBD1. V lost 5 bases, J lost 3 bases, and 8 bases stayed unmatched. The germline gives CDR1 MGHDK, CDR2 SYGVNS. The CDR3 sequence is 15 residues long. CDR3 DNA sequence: TGTGCCAGCAGTAAAAATAACAGGGGGCTCTACGAGCAGTACTTC. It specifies CASSKNNRGLYEQYF.

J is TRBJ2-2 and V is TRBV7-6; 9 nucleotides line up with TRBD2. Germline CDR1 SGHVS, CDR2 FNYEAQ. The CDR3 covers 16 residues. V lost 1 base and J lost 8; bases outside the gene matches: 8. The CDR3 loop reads CASSLGAGGSRGELFF. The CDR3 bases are TGTGCCAGCAGCTTAGGAGCGGGAGGCTCCAGGGGGGAGCTGTTTTTT.

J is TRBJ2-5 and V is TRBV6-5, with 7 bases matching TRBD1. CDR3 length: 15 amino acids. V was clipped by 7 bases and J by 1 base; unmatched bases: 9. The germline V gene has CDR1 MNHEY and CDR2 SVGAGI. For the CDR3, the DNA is TGTGCCAGCACCCTGACAGGGACCATCCAAGAGACCCAGTACTTC. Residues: CASTLTGTIQETQYF.

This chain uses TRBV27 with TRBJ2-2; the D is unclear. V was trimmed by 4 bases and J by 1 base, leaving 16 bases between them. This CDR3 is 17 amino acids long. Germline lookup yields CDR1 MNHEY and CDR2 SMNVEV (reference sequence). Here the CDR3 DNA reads TGTGCCAGCAGTTGGCTAATTCGGACGGTGAACACCGGGGAGCTGTTTTTT. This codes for CASSWLIRTVNTGELFF.

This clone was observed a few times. CDR3 sequence: CASGLGPDQPQHF. CDR3 DNA sequence: TGTGCTAGTGGCCTCGGGCCAGATCAGCCCCAGCATTTT. The chain carries TRBV12-5 and TRBJ1-5; D is undetermined. The germline V gene encodes CDR1 LGHNT and CDR2 FRNRAP. The CDR3 is made up of 13 amino acids. V gave up 6 bases and J gave up 5 bases, with 11 bases separating them.

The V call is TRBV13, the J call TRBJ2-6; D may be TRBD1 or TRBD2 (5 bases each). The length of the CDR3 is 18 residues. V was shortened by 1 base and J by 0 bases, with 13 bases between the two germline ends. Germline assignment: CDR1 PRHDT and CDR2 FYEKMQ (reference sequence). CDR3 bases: TGTGCCAGCAGCTTAGAGGGCAGGGAGAGCTCTGGGGCCAACGTCCTGACTTTC. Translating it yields CASSLEGRESSGANVLTF.

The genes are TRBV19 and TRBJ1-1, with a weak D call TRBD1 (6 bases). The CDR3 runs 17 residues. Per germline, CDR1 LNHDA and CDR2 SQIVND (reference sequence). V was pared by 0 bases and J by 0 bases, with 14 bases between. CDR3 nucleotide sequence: TGTGCCAGTAGTATAGATTGGGGTCGGGACATGAACACTGAAGCTTTCTTT. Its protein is CASSIDWGRDMNTEAFF.

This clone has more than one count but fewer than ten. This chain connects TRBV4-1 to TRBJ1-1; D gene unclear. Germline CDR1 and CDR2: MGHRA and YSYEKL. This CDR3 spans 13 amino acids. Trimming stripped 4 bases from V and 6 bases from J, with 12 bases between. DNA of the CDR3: TGCGCCAGCAGCCCACCCAATATGGCTGAAGCTTTCTTT. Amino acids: CASSPPNMAEAFF.

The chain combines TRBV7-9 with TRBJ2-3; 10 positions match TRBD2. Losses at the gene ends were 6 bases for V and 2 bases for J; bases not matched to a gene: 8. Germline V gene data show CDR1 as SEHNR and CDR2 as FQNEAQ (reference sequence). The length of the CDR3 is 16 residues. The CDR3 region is CASRLTLAGNTDTQYF. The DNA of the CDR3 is TGTGCCAGCAGACTGACACTAGCGGGAAACACAGATACGCAGTATTTT.